The entry that follows covers one T cell receptor beta chain sequence. Its antigen is unknown. The CDR3 loop spans 14 amino acids. Trimming removed 4 bases from V and 5 bases from J; junction bases left unmatched: 8. CDR1 SGHDT and CDR2 YYEEEE come from the germline V gene. These data are taken from a study of T-cell memory formation after mild COVID-19. Overall study context: There were largely donor-specific TCR clusters. Findings and limits, study-wide: CD4/CD8 balance characterized clones contracting day 15 to 85, and CD4+ skew characterized later expanders.

5'RACE, which relied on constant-segment primers, yielded TCR alpha and TCR beta cDNA libraries carrying sample barcodes and UMIs. One entry per CDR3 protein, called by TCRdb with MiXCR from the 5' RACE reads. This table has approximately 570,000 distinct CDR3 sequences, 15% to 20% appearing once. Sequenced: PBMCs or a T cell subset sorted from them (not recorded which). The rearrangement uses TRBV5-6 and TRBJ2-5; 7 nucleotides line up with TRBD1. This TCR was recovered from an adult woman who had mild COVID-19 (a few samples of this study predate the infection). Cell type and time point are not known. The DNA of the CDR3 is TGTGCCAGCAGCACGACAGGGCTGGGGGAGACCCAGTACTTC. Translated: CASSTTGLGETQYF.